These T cell receptor beta chains were read from a single sample in a study of blood T cell repertoires in COVID-19. Some clones are missing from TCRdb's copy, which holds only in-frame ones; the method was immunoSEQ multiplex PCR. The sample carries about 270,000 clones, around 88% recorded once. The sample was peripheral blood. All receptors come from a man older than 75 with acute or convalescent COVID-19. Each CDR3 is given with its conserved first and last residue. Fields, in order: V gene, clone size, J gene, D gene, CDR3 protein, CDR3 DNA. D genes are given only for firm matches. Clone size appears in some rows only: once, few, many, or a class for an expanded clone.

V gene: TRBV7-7; clone size: few; J gene: TRBJ2-1; D gene: TRBD2; CDR3 protein: CASSLVAGGDNEQFF; CDR3 DNA: TGTGCCAGCAGCTTAGTAGCGGGGGGAGACAATGAGCAGTTCTTC
V gene: TRBV18; clone size: .; J gene: TRBJ1-1; D gene: .; CDR3 protein: CASSLGGDSEAFF; CDR3 DNA: TGTGCCAGCTCTCTGGGCGGGGATAGTGAAGCTTTCTTT
V gene: TRBV19; clone size: .; J gene: TRBJ2-1; D gene: TRBD2; CDR3 protein: CASRLAGVNNEQFF; CDR3 DNA: TGTGCCAGTAGACTAGCGGGAGTGAACAATGAGCAGTTCTTC
V gene: TRBV5-4; clone size: .; J gene: TRBJ1-6; D gene: .; CDR3 protein: CASSWADTGRSPLHF; CDR3 DNA: TGTGCCAGCAGCTGGGCAGACACAGGGAGATCACCCCTCCACTTT
V gene: TRBV3-1/TRBV3-2; clone size: .; J gene: TRBJ1-2; D gene: TRBD1; CDR3 protein: CASSRGTGENYGYTF; CDR3 DNA: TGTGCCAGCAGCCGAGGGACAGGGGAGAACTATGGCTACACCTTC
V gene: TRBV15; clone size: .; J gene: TRBJ1-3; D gene: .; CDR3 protein: CATSRDQGFLSGNTIYF; CDR3 DNA: TGTGCCACCAGCAGAGATCAGGGTTTCCTCTCTGGAAACACCATATATTTT
V gene: TRBV9; clone size: .; J gene: TRBJ2-7; D gene: .; CDR3 protein: CASSSIAGFGNEQYF; CDR3 DNA: TGTGCCAGCAGCTCCATAGCTGGTTTCGGGAACGAGCAGTACTTC
V gene: TRBV6-1; clone size: .; J gene: TRBJ1-4; D gene: .; CDR3 protein: CASSERSATNEKLFF; CDR3 DNA: TGTGCCAGCAGTGAAAGGAGTGCAACTAATGAAAAACTGTTTTTT
V gene: TRBV27; clone size: .; J gene: TRBJ2-7; D gene: TRBD1; CDR3 protein: CASSLSGTGLYEQYF; CDR3 DNA: TGTGCCAGCAGTTTATCCGGGACAGGCCTCTACGAGCAGTACTTC
V gene: TRBV28; clone size: .; J gene: TRBJ2-7; D gene: TRBD2; CDR3 protein: CASSTGLAGGYEQYF; CDR3 DNA: TGTGCCAGCAGTACCGGACTAGCGGGAGGCTACGAGCAGTACTTC
V gene: TRBV25-1; clone size: .; J gene: TRBJ1-6; D gene: TRBD1; CDR3 protein: CASNFRATGGDSPLHF; CDR3 DNA: TGTGCCAGCAATTTTCGGGCGACAGGGGGGGATTCACCCCTCCACTTT
V gene: TRBV6-1; clone size: .; J gene: TRBJ1-2; D gene: .; CDR3 protein: CASSEDGGLGYGYTF; CDR3 DNA: TGTGCCAGCAGTGAAGATGGGGGACTGGGATATGGCTACACCTTC
V gene: TRBV27; clone size: once; J gene: TRBJ1-2; D gene: TRBD1; CDR3 protein: CASRATGEPTGYTF; CDR3 DNA: TGTGCCAGCAGGGCCACAGGGGAACCGACTGGCTACACCTTC
V gene: TRBV24-1; clone size: .; J gene: TRBJ2-1; D gene: TRBD1; CDR3 protein: CATSVHHSGTGTASYNEQFF; CDR3 DNA: TGTGCCACCAGTGTTCACCATTCCGGGACAGGGACAGCCTCCTACAATGAGCAGTTCTTC
V gene: TRBV9; clone size: once; J gene: TRBJ1-2; D gene: TRBD1; CDR3 protein: CASTDGTGDYGYTF; CDR3 DNA: TGTGCCAGCACGGACGGGACAGGCGACTATGGCTACACCTTC
V gene: TRBV6-5; clone size: .; J gene: TRBJ1-4; D gene: .; CDR3 protein: CASSYGKEGEKLFF; CDR3 DNA: TGTGCCAGCAGTTATGGGAAGGAGGGAGAAAAACTGTTTTTT
V gene: TRBV28; clone size: .; J gene: TRBJ1-5; D gene: TRBD1; CDR3 protein: CASSMGQTGNQPQHF; CDR3 DNA: TGTGCCAGCAGCATGGGACAGACTGGGAATCAGCCCCAGCATTTT
V gene: TRBV6-4; clone size: .; J gene: TRBJ1-6; D gene: TRBD1; CDR3 protein: CASSALPPGQSNSPLHF; CDR3 DNA: TGTGCCAGCAGTGCCCTACCCCCGGGACAGTCAAATTCACCCCTCCACTTT
V gene: TRBV7-2; clone size: .; J gene: TRBJ1-5; D gene: TRBD1; CDR3 protein: CASSTGTALLSNQPQHF; CDR3 DNA: TGTGCCAGCAGCACCGGGACAGCTCTATTGTCCAATCAGCCCCAGCATTTT
V gene: TRBV19; clone size: few; J gene: TRBJ1-1; D gene: TRBD1; CDR3 protein: CASSARDRGYTEAFF; CDR3 DNA: TGTGCCAGTAGTGCGCGGGACAGGGGGTACACTGAAGCTTTCTTT
V gene: TRBV24-1; clone size: .; J gene: TRBJ2-5; D gene: TRBD1; CDR3 protein: CATKGTEETQYF; CDR3 DNA: TGTGCCACTAAGGGGACAGAGGAGACCCAGTACTTC
V gene: TRBV7-9; clone size: once; J gene: TRBJ1-1; D gene: TRBD1; CDR3 protein: CASSQTGYGNTEAFF; CDR3 DNA: TGTGCCAGCAGCCAGACAGGGTATGGGAACACTGAAGCTTTCTTT
V gene: TRBV28; clone size: .; J gene: TRBJ1-1; D gene: TRBD1; CDR3 protein: CASSLETGGQAFF; CDR3 DNA: TGTGCCAGCAGTTTGGAGACAGGGGGGCAAGCTTTCTTT
V gene: TRBV19; clone size: .; J gene: TRBJ1-5; D gene: .; CDR3 protein: CASSIVQGGEGNQPQHF; CDR3 DNA: TGTGCCAGTAGTATAGTACAAGGAGGAGAGGGCAATCAGCCCCAGCATTTT
V gene: TRBV4-1; clone size: .; J gene: TRBJ1-1; D gene: .; CDR3 protein: CASSQDQVNTEAFF; CDR3 DNA: TGCGCCAGCAGCCAAGACCAGGTGAACACTGAAGCTTTCTTT
V gene: TRBV6-5; clone size: .; J gene: TRBJ2-7; D gene: .; CDR3 protein: CASVGALQYEQYF; CDR3 DNA: TGTGCCAGCGTGGGGGCACTCCAGTACGAGCAGTACTTC
V gene: TRBV27; clone size: few; J gene: TRBJ2-5; D gene: .; CDR3 protein: CASNHRDTFQETQYF; CDR3 DNA: TGTGCCAGCAACCACCGGGACACCTTCCAAGAGACCCAGTACTTC
V gene: TRBV5-1; clone size: .; J gene: TRBJ1-1; D gene: .; CDR3 protein: CASSLLQGNTEAFF; CDR3 DNA: TGCGCCAGCAGCCTGTTACAGGGGAACACTGAAGCTTTCTTT
V gene: TRBV2; clone size: .; J gene: TRBJ2-7; D gene: TRBD2; CDR3 protein: CASSEALAGARQYF; CDR3 DNA: TGTGCCAGCAGTGAAGCTCTAGCGGGAGCGCGGCAGTACTTC
V gene: TRBV10-3; clone size: .; J gene: TRBJ1-6; D gene: .; CDR3 protein: CAISESSADNSPLHF; CDR3 DNA: TGTGCCATCAGTGAGTCGTCAGCGGATAATTCACCCCTCCACTTT
V gene: TRBV6-5; clone size: .; J gene: TRBJ2-1; D gene: TRBD2; CDR3 protein: CASSRGRGDKNEQFF; CDR3 DNA: TGTGCCAGCAGTCGAGGGCGGGGGGATAAGAATGAGCAGTTCTTC
V gene: TRBV7-9; clone size: .; J gene: TRBJ2-7; D gene: TRBD1; CDR3 protein: CASSIGQGDRDEQYF; CDR3 DNA: TGTGCCAGCAGCATCGGACAGGGGGATCGGGACGAGCAGTACTTC
V gene: TRBV5-1; clone size: .; J gene: TRBJ1-1; D gene: .; CDR3 protein: CASSLAPGQMNTEAFF; CDR3 DNA: TGCGCCAGCAGCTTGGCTCCGGGACAAATGAACACTGAAGCTTTCTTT
V gene: TRBV29-1; clone size: .; J gene: TRBJ2-7; D gene: .; CDR3 protein: CSVEKGGSYEQYF; CDR3 DNA: TGCAGCGTTGAGAAGGGGGGGTCCTACGAGCAGTACTTC
V gene: TRBV7-3; clone size: .; J gene: TRBJ2-2; D gene: TRBD1; CDR3 protein: CASSTDRGNTGELFF; CDR3 DNA: TGTGCCAGCAGCACGGACAGGGGAAACACCGGGGAGCTGTTTTTT
V gene: TRBV5-1; clone size: few; J gene: TRBJ2-5; D gene: TRBD2; CDR3 protein: CASSSSGSPSPEETQYF; CDR3 DNA: TGCGCCAGCAGCTCTAGCGGGAGTCCATCCCCTGAAGAGACCCAGTACTTC
V gene: TRBV2; clone size: .; J gene: TRBJ2-3; D gene: .; CDR3 protein: CASRRMTADTQYF; CDR3 DNA: TGTGCCAGCCGGCGGATGACCGCAGATACGCAGTATTTT
V gene: TRBV5-6; clone size: .; J gene: TRBJ2-5; D gene: TRBD1; CDR3 protein: CASSRTGYQETQYF; CDR3 DNA: TGTGCCAGCAGCAGGACAGGTTACCAAGAGACCCAGTACTTC
V gene: TRBV28; clone size: .; J gene: TRBJ2-7; D gene: TRBD2; CDR3 protein: CASSLLPSGSPYEQYF; CDR3 DNA: TGTGCCAGCAGTTTATTACCTAGCGGCAGCCCCTACGAGCAGTACTTC
V gene: TRBV6-1; clone size: .; J gene: TRBJ1-2; D gene: TRBD1; CDR3 protein: CASSERRRTGRPANYGYTF; CDR3 DNA: TGTGCCAGCAGTGAAAGACGCCGGACAGGGCGGCCGGCAAACTATGGCTACACCTTC
V gene: TRBV18; clone size: once; J gene: TRBJ2-3; D gene: TRBD1; CDR3 protein: CASSPAGQGADTQYF; CDR3 DNA: TGTGCCAGCTCACCCGCGGGACAGGGGGCAGATACGCAGTATTTT
V gene: TRBV7-2; clone size: few; J gene: TRBJ1-5; D gene: .; CDR3 protein: CASSAGGLRQPQHF; CDR3 DNA: TGTGCCAGCAGCGCTGGGGGCCTTCGGCAGCCCCAGCATTTT
V gene: TRBV5-1; clone size: .; J gene: TRBJ2-7; D gene: .; CDR3 protein: CASTKDNYEQYF; CDR3 DNA: TGCGCCAGCACAAAAGACAACTACGAGCAGTACTTC
V gene: TRBV30; clone size: .; J gene: TRBJ1-5; D gene: .; CDR3 protein: CAWSVSSDQPQHF; CDR3 DNA: TGTGCCTGGAGTGTAAGTAGCGATCAGCCCCAGCATTTT
V gene: TRBV10-3; clone size: .; J gene: TRBJ1-1; D gene: .; CDR3 protein: CAIQESTDIIFNTEAFF; CDR3 DNA: TGTGCCATCCAAGAGTCAACGGACATAATCTTCAACACTGAAGCTTTCTTT
V gene: TRBV4-2; clone size: once; J gene: TRBJ1-3; D gene: .; CDR3 protein: CASSQDWETYSGNTIYF; CDR3 DNA: TGTGCCAGCAGCCAAGATTGGGAGACCTACTCTGGAAACACCATATATTTT
V gene: TRBV5-3; clone size: .; J gene: TRBJ2-6; D gene: TRBD1; CDR3 protein: CARSPGQSSGANVLTF; CDR3 DNA: TGTGCCAGAAGCCCGGGACAGTCCTCTGGGGCCAACGTCCTGACTTTC
V gene: TRBV5-6; clone size: .; J gene: TRBJ2-1; D gene: TRBD1; CDR3 protein: CASSLDRGLNNEQFF; CDR3 DNA: TGTGCCAGCAGCCTGGACAGGGGGCTTAACAATGAGCAGTTCTTC
V gene: TRBV28; clone size: .; J gene: TRBJ2-5; D gene: .; CDR3 protein: CASSSSLGAQYF; CDR3 DNA: TGTGCCAGCAGTTCCTCACTTGGAGCCCAGTACTTC
V gene: TRBV5-1; clone size: .; J gene: TRBJ2-5; D gene: .; CDR3 protein: CASSLDRAETQYF; CDR3 DNA: TGCGCCAGCAGCTTGGATCGCGCAGAGACCCAGTACTTC
V gene: TRBV9; clone size: .; J gene: TRBJ2-5; D gene: .; CDR3 protein: CASSFGLGETQYF; CDR3 DNA: TGTGCCAGCAGCTTTGGACTCGGGGAGACCCAGTACTTC
V gene: TRBV12-2; clone size: .; J gene: TRBJ1-5; D gene: .; CDR3 protein: CASRLESLNQPQHF; CDR3 DNA: TGTGCAAGTCGCTTAGAGTCACTAAATCAGCCCCAGCATTTT
V gene: TRBV25-1; clone size: .; J gene: TRBJ2-1; D gene: .; CDR3 protein: CASRCREMVYNEQFF; CDR3 DNA: TGTGCCAGCAGGTGTCGGGAAATGGTGTACAATGAGCAGTTCTTC
V gene: TRBV4-1; clone size: many; J gene: TRBJ1-5; D gene: .; CDR3 protein: CASSPGGFSNQPQHF; CDR3 DNA: TGCGCCAGCAGCCCGGGGGGGTTCAGCAATCAGCCCCAGCATTTT